These 20 T cell receptor beta chains were all obtained from the same sample, sequenced in a study of T cell repertoires in cytomegalovirus infection. Their antigens are not known. Via MiXCR, TCRdb re-called the reads, giving one row per CDR3 protein. The sample has about 770,000 distinct CDR3 sequences; under 35% are singletons. The sample in question was cultured CD8+ T cells from PBMCs, obtained from culture after CMV antigen stimulation. These receptors originate from a human donor in good health (CMV status not recorded). Some clones in this sample may be carry-over from other donors' samples.

This clonotype was observed many times. J is TRBJ2-2 and V is TRBV7-6; weak D call: TRBD1 (6 bases). From germline, CDR1 is SGHVS and CDR2 FNYEAQ. V lost 5 bases and J lost 3, with 13 bases in between. This CDR3 comprises 15 residues. In nucleotides, the CDR3 is TGTGCCAGCAGCCGCCCGGACAGATACACCGGGGAGCTGTTTTTT. Its translation: CASSRPDRYTGELFF. The entire variable domain, with the rest obtained from reference TRBV7-6 and TRBJ2-2, is as follows: GAGVSQSPRYKVTKRGQDVALRCDPISGHVSLYWYRQALGQGPEFLTYFNYEAQQDKSGLPNDRFSAERPEGSISTLTIQRTEQRDSAMYRCASSRPDRYTGELFFGEGSRLTVL.

This clonotype has just a few counts. The chain uses TRBV12-3 or TRBV12-4 and TRBJ1-2; D remains unclear. The V end was cut by 5 bases, the J end by 7 bases, with 23 bases between. CDR3 size: 16 residues. CDR3 amino acids: CASSPQAAGVQSGYTF. The DNA for the CDR3 is TGTGCCAGCAGTCCCCAGGCCGCCGGGGTGCAGAGTGGCTACACCTTC.

This clonotype was recorded at least ten times. This chain links TRBV7-8 with TRBJ2-7; either TRBD1 or TRBD2 may supply D (5 bases each). V lost 5 bases to trimming and J lost 0 bases, with 14 bases between them. Germline V gene lookup returns CDR1 SGHVS and CDR2 FQNEAQ. The CDR3 is made up of 15 amino acids. The CDR3 reads CASSLRDRSSYEQYV. The CDR3 DNA reads TGTGCCAGCAGCCTTCGGGACCGTAGCTCCTACGAGCAGTACGTC.

As regards this clonotype: No conserved phenylalanine or tryptophan ends this CDR3, so it is likely a read error. The V and J genes are TRBV7-3 and TRBJ1-2; D may be TRBD1 (5 bases). CDR1 SGHTA and CDR2 FQGTGA come from the germline V gene. The CDR3 runs to 16 residues. V was shortened by 5 bases and J by 8 bases, with 24 bases between the two germline ends. The CDR3 DNA sequence: TGTGCCAGCAGCCCAGGGCCGGCGGGCGGTTTGTCGGGCTACACCTCC. Its protein product is CASSPGPAGGLSGYTS.

Many counts were recorded for this clonotype. The chain combines TRBV7-2 with TRBJ2-5, with D possibly called TRBD1 or TRBD2 (5 bases each). Germline V lookup: CDR1 SGHTA, CDR2 FQGNSA. The V and J ends lost 4 bases and 1 base respectively, with 22 bases between them. The CDR3 extends over 18 amino acids. For the CDR3, the DNA is TGTGCCAGCAGCTCCGGGACCGACACCCGACCGATCCAAGAGACCCAGTACTTC. Protein product: CASSSGTDTRPIQETQYF.

J is TRBJ1-1 and V is TRBV4-1; D gene uncertain. Germline CDR1 MGHRA, CDR2 YSYEKL. The CDR3 has 13 residues. V was trimmed by 4 bases and J by 0 bases, leaving 6 bases between them. CDR3 protein: CASSRRMNTEAFF. For the CDR3, the DNA is TGCGCCAGCAGCCGAAGGATGAACACTGAAGCTTTCTTT.

This clonotype has only a few counts. The rearrangement links TRBV4-1 to TRBJ1-5; D gene unclear. The CDR3 covers 13 residues. Germline assignment: CDR1 MGHRA and CDR2 YSYEKL. Trimming removed 1 base at V and 3 bases at J, with 4 bases between. The CDR3 DNA is TGCGCCAGCAGCCAAGGTAACAATCAGCCCCAGCATTTT. It encodes CASSQGNNQPQHF.

This clonotype was seen a few times. The chain couples TRBV5-5 to TRBJ1-6; D is ambiguous. The CDR3 has 12 residues. Germline V gene data show CDR1 as SGHKS and CDR2 as YYEKEE (reference sequence). V was pared by 3 bases and J by 8 bases, with 6 bases between. CDR3 in amino acids: CASSYLDSPLHF. The CDR3 DNA reads TGTGCCAGCAGCTACCTAGATTCACCCCTCCACTTT. Full variable domain (outside the CDR3, taken from reference TRBV5-5 and TRBJ1-6): DAGVTQSPTHLIKTRGQQVTLRCSPISGHKSVSWYQQVLGQGPQFIFQYYEKEERGRGNFPDRFSARQFPNYSSELNVNALLLGDSALYLCASSYLDSPLHFGNGTRLTVT.

The chain joins TRBV15 to TRBJ1-2; D remains ambiguous. Germline V gene data show CDR1 as LNHNV and CDR2 as YYDKDF (reference sequence). Between the trimmed V and J ends, which lost 5 bases and 3 bases, there was a span of 13 bases. The CDR3 sequence is 14 residues long. In DNA, the CDR3 is TGTGCCACCAGCTCCGGAGTGAGCGACTATGGCTACACCTTC. Translated, it gives CATSSGVSDYGYTF. The variable domain in full, completed from reference TRBV15 and TRBJ1-2, reads DAMVIQNPRYQVTQFGKPVTLSCSQTLNHNVMYWYQQKSSQAPKLLFHYYDKDFNNEADTPDNFQSRRPNTSFCFLDIRSPGLGDTAMYLCATSSGVSDYGYTFGSGTRLTVV.

The chain is built from TRBV27 and TRBJ2-1; possibly TRBD1 for D (6 bases). Germline CDR1 reads MNHEY; CDR2 reads SMNVEV (reference sequence). With 7 bases removed from V and 8 bases from J, the gap between germline ends came to 9 bases. The CDR3 is 11 amino acids. The CDR3 sequence: CASTGAHEQFF. The CDR3 bases are TGTGCCAGCACAGGGGCGCATGAGCAGTTCTTC.

V is TRBV10-3 and J is TRBJ1-1; D is uncertain. Germline V gene lookup returns CDR1 ENHRY and CDR2 SYGVKD. V was cut by 3 bases and J by 4 bases, with 9 bases left in between. The CDR3 extends over 13 amino acids. This chain's CDR3 is CAISDLGGTEAFF. The CDR3 nucleotides are TGTGCCATCAGTGATCTGGGTGGCACTGAAGCTTTCTTT.

The CDR3 loop reads CASSTGQRGWYTF. As DNA, the CDR3 is TGTGCCAGCAGCACGGGACAGAGGGGTTGGTACACCTTC. The chain combines TRBV13 with TRBJ1-2, with 7 nucleotides matching TRBD1. There are 13 residues in the CDR3. The germline CDR1 and CDR2 sequences are PRHDT and FYEKMQ (reference sequence). With 5 bases clipped from V and 11 bases from J, the junction kept 11 bases outside the gene matches.

This clonotype has a handful of counts. The J gene is TRBJ1-3, the V gene TRBV5-6, with 8 bases aligning to TRBD1. V gave up 1 base and J gave up 6 bases; unmatched junction bases: 9. The CDR3 loop spans 16 amino acids. Germline CDR1 reads SGHDT; CDR2 reads YYEEEE. CDR3 residues: CASSLIYGTGENTIYF. Here the CDR3 DNA reads TGTGCCAGCAGCTTGATATACGGGACAGGCGAAAACACCATATATTTT.

The chain recombines TRBV19 with TRBJ1-2; D is unresolved. V dropped 4 bases and J dropped 4 bases, with 7 bases sitting between them. The CDR3 has 12 amino acids. CDR1 is LNHDA and CDR2 is SQIVND in the germline V gene (reference sequence). CDR3: CASSNDLYGYTF. CDR3 DNA sequence: TGTGCCAGTAGTAACGACCTCTATGGCTACACCTTC.

The chain links TRBV6-1 to TRBJ1-5, with D hard to call. Trimming took 2 bases from V and 0 from J, leaving 8 bases between them. The CDR3 is 15 amino acids. CDR1 and CDR2 from the germline V gene are MNHNS and SASEGT. This CDR3 reads CASSEWAVSNQPQHF. The CDR3 DNA follows: TGTGCCAGCAGTGAATGGGCAGTTAGCAATCAGCCCCAGCATTTT.

This clonotype has a count of ten or more. The chain links TRBV7-6 to TRBJ2-3, with 7 bases matching TRBD1. CDR3 length: 16 amino acids. The germline V gene encodes CDR1 SGHVS and CDR2 FNYEAQ. V shed 1 base, J shed 5 bases, and the junction held 9 bases outside the gene matches. The CDR3, as DNA: TGTGCCAGCAGCTTAGGGGCGGCCCAGGGGGAAGATACGCAGTATTTT. Residues: CASSLGAAQGEDTQYF.

This chain joins TRBV7-6 and TRBJ2-7, with a weak D call TRBD2 (5 bases). Germline CDR1 SGHVS, CDR2 FNYEAQ. The CDR3 is 16 residues long. Between the trimmed V and J ends, which lost 3 bases and 4 bases, there was a span of 19 bases. CDR3 protein: CASSFSAGPVAYEQYF. The CDR3 DNA sequence: TGTGCCAGCAGCTTTAGCGCCGGACCGGTGGCGTACGAGCAGTACTTC.

V usage is TRBV2 and J usage is TRBJ2-7, with TRBD1 as a possible D gene (6 bases). Looked up from germline, CDR1 is SNHLY and CDR2 is FYNNEI. The CDR3 is 13 residues long. V shed 10 bases and J shed 0 bases, with 13 bases lying between them. CDR3: CANTGLSSYEQYF. Written as DNA, the CDR3 is TGTGCCAATACAGGGCTGAGCTCCTACGAGCAGTACTTC.

The V call is TRBV24-1, the J call TRBJ2-1; 12 positions match TRBD1. The CDR3 covers 17 residues. With 0 bases clipped from V and 6 bases from J, the junction kept 5 bases outside the gene matches. Germline V gene data show CDR1 as KGHDR and CDR2 as SFDVKD. Written as DNA, the CDR3 is TGTGCCACCAGTGATTTGGGGGACAGGGGGCTGTTCAATGAGCAGTTCTTC. It is translated as CATSDLGDRGLFNEQFF.

This clonotype was observed once. CDR3 sequence (DNA): TGTGCCAGCAGCGGACATGAAAAGACCCAGTACTTC. Protein: CASSGHEKTQYF. The gene calls are TRBV5-5 and TRBJ2-5; the D gene is possibly TRBD1 (5 bases). V was pared by 4 bases and J by 6 bases, with 10 bases between. There are 12 residues in the CDR3. Germline V gene lookup returns CDR1 SGHKS and CDR2 YYEKEE (reference sequence).